This TCR beta chain was sequenced for a study of cytomegalovirus exposure and HLA in healthy donors. Study-wide context: A previous analysis identified approximately 110 million unique TCR beta sequences derived from around 200 million T cells.

The V gene's germline CDR1 is MDHEN and CDR2 SYDVKM. This CDR3 is 15 amino acids long. Trimming removed 4 bases from V and 6 bases from J, with 18 bases in between. The study, taken as a whole, reports: Later analysis demonstrated an association between a missense DCLRE1C variant and TCR beta V- and J-gene trimming. It was in a later analysis that TCR association rates were seen to vary by HLA locus, highest for DRB1 and lowest for HLA-C.

The PCR employed 60 Vbeta primers together with 13 Jbeta primers. As originally analysed: An analysis performed later counted 74 million or so unique TCR beta chains (roughly 11 million of them shared). TCRdb's copy holds only in-frame clones and misses some; the assay was immunoSEQ multiplex PCR. Clonal size and the V and J genes are those of that table, whereas D and trimming came from the DNA. The data contain 150,000 to 200,000 clones, approximately 82% of them seen just once; the ten biggest clones take up about 2%. Note on this clone: Its antigen remains unidentified.

Sequencing was carried out using PBMCs. The rearrangement links TRBV28 to TRBJ1-1, with D tentatively TRBD1 (5 bases). This TCR derives from a woman between 25 and 40 years old in good health and CMV-seronegative. Here the CDR3 DNA reads TGTGCCAGCAGTTGGGGCGGCGGACGGGACTCTGAAGCTTTCTTT. Amino acid sequence: CASSWGGGRDSEAFF.